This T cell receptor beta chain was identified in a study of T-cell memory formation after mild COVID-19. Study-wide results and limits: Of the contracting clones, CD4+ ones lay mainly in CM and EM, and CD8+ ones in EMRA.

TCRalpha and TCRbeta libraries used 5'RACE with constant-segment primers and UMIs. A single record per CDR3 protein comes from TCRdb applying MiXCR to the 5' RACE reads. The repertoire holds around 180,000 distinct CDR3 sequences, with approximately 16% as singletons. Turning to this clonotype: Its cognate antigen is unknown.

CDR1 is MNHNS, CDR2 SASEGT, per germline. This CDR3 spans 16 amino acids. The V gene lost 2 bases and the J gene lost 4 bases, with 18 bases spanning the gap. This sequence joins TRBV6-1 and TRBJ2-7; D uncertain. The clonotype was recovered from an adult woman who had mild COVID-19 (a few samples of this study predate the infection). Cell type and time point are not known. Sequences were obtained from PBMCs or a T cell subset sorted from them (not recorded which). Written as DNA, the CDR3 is TGTGCCAGCAGTGAAACACGATACTTGCGAACATACGAGCAGTACTTC. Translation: CASSETRYLRTYEQYF.